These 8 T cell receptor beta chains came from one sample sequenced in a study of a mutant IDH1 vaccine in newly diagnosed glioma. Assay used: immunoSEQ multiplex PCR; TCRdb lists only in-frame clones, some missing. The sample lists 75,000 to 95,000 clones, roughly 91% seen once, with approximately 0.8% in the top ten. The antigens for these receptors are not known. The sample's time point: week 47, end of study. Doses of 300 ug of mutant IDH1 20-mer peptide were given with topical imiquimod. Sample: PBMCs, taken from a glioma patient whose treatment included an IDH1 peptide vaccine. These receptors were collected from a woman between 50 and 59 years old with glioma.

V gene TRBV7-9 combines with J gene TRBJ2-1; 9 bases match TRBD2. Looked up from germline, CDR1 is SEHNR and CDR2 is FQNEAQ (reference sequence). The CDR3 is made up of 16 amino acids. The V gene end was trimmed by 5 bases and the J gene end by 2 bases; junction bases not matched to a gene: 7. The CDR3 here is CASSPSTSGTYNEQFF. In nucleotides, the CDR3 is TGTGCCAGCAGCCCATCGACTAGCGGAACCTACAATGAGCAGTTCTTC.

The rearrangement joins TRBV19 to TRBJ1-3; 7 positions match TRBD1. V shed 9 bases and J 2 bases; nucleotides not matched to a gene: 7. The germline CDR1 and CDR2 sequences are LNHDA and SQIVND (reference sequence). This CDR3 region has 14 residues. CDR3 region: CASSRTGTGNTIYF. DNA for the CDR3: TGTGCCAGCTCTCGGACAGGCACTGGAAACACCATATATTTT.

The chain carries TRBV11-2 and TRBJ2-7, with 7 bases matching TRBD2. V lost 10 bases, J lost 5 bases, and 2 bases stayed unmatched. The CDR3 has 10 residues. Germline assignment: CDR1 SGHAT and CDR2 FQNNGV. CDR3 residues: CAMLADEQYF. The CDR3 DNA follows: TGTGCCATGCTAGCGGACGAGCAGTACTTC.

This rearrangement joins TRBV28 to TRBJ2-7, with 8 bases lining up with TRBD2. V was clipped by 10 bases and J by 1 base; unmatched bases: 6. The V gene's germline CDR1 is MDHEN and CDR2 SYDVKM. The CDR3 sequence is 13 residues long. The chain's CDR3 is CAISLAESYEQYF. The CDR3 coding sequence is TGTGCCATCTCACTAGCGGAGTCCTACGAGCAGTACTTC.

CDR3 in DNA: TGTGCCAGCAGTTTCCCACGAACCGGACTAGCGGGAGGATCCTACAATGAGCAGTTCTTC. Encoded protein: CASSFPRTGLAGGSYNEQFF. This chain uses TRBV28 with TRBJ2-1; 14 bases match TRBD2. Trimming at V came to 3 bases and at J to 1 base, leaving 11 bases not matched to a gene. The CDR3 covers 20 residues. Germline V gene lookup returns CDR1 MDHEN and CDR2 SYDVKM.

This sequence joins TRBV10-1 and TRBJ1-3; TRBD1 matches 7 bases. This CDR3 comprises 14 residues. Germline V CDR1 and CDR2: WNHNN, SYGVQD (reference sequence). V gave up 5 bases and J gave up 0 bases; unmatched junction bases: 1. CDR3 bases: TGCGCCAGCAGTCAGGGGGACTCTGGAAACACCATATATTTT. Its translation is CASSQGDSGNTIYF.

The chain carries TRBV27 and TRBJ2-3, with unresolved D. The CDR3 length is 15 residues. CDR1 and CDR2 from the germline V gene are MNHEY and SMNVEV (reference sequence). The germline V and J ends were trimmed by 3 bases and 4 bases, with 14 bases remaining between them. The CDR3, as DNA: TGTGCCAGCAGTTTCGCAGGAAAGTCGTCAGATACGCAGTATTTT. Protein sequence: CASSFAGKSSDTQYF.

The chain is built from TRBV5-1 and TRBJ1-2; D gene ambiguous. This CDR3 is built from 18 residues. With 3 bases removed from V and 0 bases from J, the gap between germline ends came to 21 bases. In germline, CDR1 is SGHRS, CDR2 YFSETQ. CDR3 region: CASSWEGNGVEPNYGYTF. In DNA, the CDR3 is TGCGCCAGCAGCTGGGAGGGTAATGGCGTGGAGCCTAACTATGGCTACACCTTC.